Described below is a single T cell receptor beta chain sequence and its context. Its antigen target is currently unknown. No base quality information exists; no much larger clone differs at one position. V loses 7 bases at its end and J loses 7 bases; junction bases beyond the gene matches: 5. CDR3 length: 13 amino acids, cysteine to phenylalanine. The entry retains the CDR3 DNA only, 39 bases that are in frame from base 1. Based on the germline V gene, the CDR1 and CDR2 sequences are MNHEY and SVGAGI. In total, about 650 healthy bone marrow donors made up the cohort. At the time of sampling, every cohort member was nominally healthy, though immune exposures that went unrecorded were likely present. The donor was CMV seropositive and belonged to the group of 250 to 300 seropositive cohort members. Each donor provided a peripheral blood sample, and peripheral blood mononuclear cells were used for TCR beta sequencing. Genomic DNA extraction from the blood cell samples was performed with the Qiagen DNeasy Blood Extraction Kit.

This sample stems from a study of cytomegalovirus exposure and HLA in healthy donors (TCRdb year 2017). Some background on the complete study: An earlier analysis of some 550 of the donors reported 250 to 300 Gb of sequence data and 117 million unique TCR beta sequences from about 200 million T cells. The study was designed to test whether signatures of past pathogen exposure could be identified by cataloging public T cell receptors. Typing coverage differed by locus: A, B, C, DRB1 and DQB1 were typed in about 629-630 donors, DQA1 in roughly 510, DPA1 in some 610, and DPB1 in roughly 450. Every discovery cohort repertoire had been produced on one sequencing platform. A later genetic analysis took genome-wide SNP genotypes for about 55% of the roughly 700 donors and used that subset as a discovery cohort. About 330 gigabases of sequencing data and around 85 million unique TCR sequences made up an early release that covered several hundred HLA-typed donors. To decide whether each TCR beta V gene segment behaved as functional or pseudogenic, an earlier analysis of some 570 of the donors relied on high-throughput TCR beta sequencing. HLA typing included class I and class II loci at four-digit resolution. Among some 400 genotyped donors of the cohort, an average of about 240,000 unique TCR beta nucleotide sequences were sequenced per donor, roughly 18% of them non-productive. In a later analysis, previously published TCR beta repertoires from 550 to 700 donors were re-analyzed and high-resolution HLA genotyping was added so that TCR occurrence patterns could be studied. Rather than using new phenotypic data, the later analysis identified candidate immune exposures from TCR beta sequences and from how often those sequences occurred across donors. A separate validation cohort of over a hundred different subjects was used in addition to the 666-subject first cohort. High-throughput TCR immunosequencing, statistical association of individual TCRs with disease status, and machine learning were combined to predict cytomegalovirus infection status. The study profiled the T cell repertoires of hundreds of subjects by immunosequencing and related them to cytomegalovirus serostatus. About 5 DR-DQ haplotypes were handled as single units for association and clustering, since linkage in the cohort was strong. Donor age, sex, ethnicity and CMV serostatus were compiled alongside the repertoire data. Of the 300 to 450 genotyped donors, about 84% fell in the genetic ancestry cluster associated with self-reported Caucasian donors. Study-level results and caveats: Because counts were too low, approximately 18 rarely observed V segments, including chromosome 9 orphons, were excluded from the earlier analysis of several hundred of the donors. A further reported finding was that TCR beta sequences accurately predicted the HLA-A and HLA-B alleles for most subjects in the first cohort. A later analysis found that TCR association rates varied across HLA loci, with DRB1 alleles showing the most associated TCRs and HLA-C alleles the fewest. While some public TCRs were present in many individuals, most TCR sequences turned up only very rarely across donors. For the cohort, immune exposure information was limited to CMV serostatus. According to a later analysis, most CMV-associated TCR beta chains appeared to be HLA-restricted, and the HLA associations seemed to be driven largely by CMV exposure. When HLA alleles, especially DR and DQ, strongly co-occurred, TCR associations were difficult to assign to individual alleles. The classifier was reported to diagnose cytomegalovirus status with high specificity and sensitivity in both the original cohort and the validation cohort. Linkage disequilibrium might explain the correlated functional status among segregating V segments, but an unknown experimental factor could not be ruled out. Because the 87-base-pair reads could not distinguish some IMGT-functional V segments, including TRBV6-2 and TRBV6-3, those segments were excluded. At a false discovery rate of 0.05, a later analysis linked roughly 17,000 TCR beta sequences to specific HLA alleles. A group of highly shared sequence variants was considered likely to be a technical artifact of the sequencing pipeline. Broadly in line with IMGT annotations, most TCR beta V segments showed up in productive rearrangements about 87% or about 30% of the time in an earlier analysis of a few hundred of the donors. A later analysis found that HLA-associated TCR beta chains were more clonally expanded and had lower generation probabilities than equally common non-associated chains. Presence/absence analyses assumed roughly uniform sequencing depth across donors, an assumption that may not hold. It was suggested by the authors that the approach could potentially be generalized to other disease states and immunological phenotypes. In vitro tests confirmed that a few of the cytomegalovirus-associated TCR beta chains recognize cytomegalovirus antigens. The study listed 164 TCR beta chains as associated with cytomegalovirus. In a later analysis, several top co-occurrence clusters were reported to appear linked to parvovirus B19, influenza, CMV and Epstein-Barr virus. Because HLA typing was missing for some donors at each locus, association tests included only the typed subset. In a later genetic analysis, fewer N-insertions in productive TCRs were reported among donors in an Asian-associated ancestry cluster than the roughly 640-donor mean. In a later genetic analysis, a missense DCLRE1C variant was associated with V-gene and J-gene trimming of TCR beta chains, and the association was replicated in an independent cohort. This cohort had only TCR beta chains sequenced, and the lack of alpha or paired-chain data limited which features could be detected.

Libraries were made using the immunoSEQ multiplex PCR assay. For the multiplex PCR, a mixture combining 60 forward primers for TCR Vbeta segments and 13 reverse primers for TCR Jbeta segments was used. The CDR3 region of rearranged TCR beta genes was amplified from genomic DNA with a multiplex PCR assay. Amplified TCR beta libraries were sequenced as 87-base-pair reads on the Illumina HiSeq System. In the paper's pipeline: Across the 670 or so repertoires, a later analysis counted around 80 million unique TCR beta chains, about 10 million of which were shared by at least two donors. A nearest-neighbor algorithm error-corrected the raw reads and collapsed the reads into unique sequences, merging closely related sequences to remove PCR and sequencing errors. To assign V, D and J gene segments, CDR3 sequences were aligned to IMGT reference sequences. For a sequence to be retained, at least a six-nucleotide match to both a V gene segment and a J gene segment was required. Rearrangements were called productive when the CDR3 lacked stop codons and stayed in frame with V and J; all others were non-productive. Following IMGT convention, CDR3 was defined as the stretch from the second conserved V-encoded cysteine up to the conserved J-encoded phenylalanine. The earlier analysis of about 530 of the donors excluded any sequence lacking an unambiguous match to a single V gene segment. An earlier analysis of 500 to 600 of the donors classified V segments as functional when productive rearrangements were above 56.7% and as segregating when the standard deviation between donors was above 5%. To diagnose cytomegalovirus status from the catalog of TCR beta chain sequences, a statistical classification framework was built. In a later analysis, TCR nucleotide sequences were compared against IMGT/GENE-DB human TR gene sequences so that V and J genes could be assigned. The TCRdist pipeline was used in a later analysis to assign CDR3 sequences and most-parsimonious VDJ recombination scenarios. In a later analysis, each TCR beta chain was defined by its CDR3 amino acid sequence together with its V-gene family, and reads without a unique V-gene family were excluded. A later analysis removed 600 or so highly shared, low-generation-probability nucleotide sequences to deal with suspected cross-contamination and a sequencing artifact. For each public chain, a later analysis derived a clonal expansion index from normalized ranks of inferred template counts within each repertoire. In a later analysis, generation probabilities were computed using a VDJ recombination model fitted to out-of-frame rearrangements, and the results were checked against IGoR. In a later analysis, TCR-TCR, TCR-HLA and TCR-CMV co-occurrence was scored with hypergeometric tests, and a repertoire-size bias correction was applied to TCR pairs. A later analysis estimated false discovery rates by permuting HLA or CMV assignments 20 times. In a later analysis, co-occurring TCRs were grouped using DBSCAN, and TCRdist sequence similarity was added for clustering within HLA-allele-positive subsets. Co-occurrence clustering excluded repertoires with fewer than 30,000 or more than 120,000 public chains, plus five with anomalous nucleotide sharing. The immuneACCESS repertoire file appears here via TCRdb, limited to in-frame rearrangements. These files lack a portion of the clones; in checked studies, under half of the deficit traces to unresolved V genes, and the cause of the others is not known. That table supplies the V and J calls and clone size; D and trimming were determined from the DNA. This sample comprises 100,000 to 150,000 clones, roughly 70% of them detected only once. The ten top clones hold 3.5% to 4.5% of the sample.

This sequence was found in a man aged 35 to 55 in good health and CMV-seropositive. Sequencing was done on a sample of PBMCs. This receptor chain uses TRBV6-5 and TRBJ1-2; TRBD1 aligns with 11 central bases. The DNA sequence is TGTGCCAGCATTGGGACAGGGGGAAGTGGCTACACCTTC. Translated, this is CASIGTGGSGYTF.